What follows are 14 T cell receptor beta chains derived from one specimen sequenced in a study of cytomegalovirus exposure and HLA in healthy donors. Repertoires were generated with immunoSEQ multiplex PCR, while TCRdb's copy carries only in-frame clones and drops some. The table lists about 330,000 clones, 80% to 90% of them singletons. Sequencing was carried out using PBMCs. The receptor set was obtained from a woman younger than 35 in good health and CMV-seronegative.

V and J are TRBV28 and TRBJ2-3, with 8 nucleotides matching TRBD2. This CDR3 contains 14 residues. V lost 8 bases and J lost 6; bases outside the gene matches: 10. Germline CDR1 MDHEN, CDR2 SYDVKM. CDR3 coding DNA: TGTGCCAGCTCCCCAGGAGCGGGGGCGGATACGCAGTATTTT. Protein sequence: CASSPGAGADTQYF.

The genes are TRBV7-2 and TRBJ2-3; 7 bases fit TRBD2. CDR3 size: 15 residues. The trim removed 5 bases at V and 4 bases at J, leaving 9 bases unmatched. From germline, CDR1 is SGHTA and CDR2 FQGNSA. The CDR3 is CASSPREKASDTQYF. CDR3 sequence (DNA): TGTGCCAGCAGCCCGCGGGAGAAGGCCTCAGATACGCAGTATTTT.

The chain is built from TRBV7-2 and TRBJ2-7, with TRBD2 identical over 11 bases. The CDR3 loop spans 15 amino acids. The V gene's germline CDR1 is SGHTA and CDR2 FQGNSA. V gave up 4 bases and J gave up 0 bases; unmatched junction bases: 2. The chain's CDR3 is CASSSTSGNSYEQYF. The CDR3 DNA reads TGTGCCAGCAGCTCGACTAGCGGGAACTCCTACGAGCAGTACTTC.

This clone occurred once. J is TRBJ2-7 and V is TRBV2; no clear D. The CDR3 runs to 11 residues. Germline V gene lookup returns CDR1 SNHLY and CDR2 FYNNEI. V was pared by 8 bases and J by 1 base, with 6 bases between. The CDR3 loop is CASRSSYEQYF. In DNA, the CDR3 is TGTGCCAGCCGCAGTTCCTACGAGCAGTACTTC.

The chain recombines TRBV10-3 with TRBJ2-1, with 12 bases identical to TRBD2. Unmatched junction bases numbered 5, after V lost 5 bases and J lost 3 bases. This CDR3 has 16 residues. From germline, CDR1 is ENHRY and CDR2 SYGVKD. CDR3 coding DNA: TGTGCCATCAGTTCCCTAGCGGGAGGGGACTACAATGAGCAGTTCTTC. It translates to CAISSLAGGDYNEQFF.

The chain has TRBV25-1 and TRBJ2-2, with unresolved D. Trimming took 3 bases from V and 4 from J, leaving 12 bases between them. This CDR3 spans 15 amino acids. Germline CDR1 is MGHDK and CDR2 is SYGVNS. The CDR3 spells CASSDAITLTGELFF. Here the CDR3 DNA reads TGTGCCAGCAGTGACGCTATTACCCTCACCGGGGAGCTGTTTTTT.

This chain connects TRBV30 to TRBJ2-1, with 7 bases matching TRBD2. Germline V gives CDR1 GTSNPN, CDR2 SVGIG (reference sequence). V gave up 1 base and J gave up 0 bases; unmatched junction bases: 3. The CDR3 is 15 amino acids. The CDR3, as DNA: TGTGCCTGGAGTGGGGAGGGAGTCTCCTACAATGAGCAGTTCTTC. It translates to CAWSGEGVSYNEQFF.

The chain is built from TRBV2 and TRBJ1-2; 7 bases fit TRBD1. V was clipped by 3 bases and J by 7 bases; unmatched bases: 5. CDR3 length: 13 residues. CDR1 is SNHLY, CDR2 FYNNEI, per germline. The CDR3 DNA sequence: TGTGCCAGCAGTGACGAGGGGGCGGTTGGCTACACCTTC. Translation: CASSDEGAVGYTF.

The V and J genes are TRBV15 and TRBJ2-1; 13 bases are shared with TRBD2. Germline V CDR1 and CDR2: LNHNV, YYDKDF (reference sequence). The CDR3 sequence is 16 residues long. V dropped 2 bases and J dropped 5; count of bases not matched to a gene: 3. CDR3 coding DNA: TGTGCCACCAGCAGATCGGGACTAGCGGGGCACAATGAGCAGTTCTTC. Encoded protein: CATSRSGLAGHNEQFF.

This chain connects TRBV14 to TRBJ2-7; possible D gene TRBD2, 5 bases. With 4 bases removed from V and 2 bases from J, the gap between germline ends came to 12 bases. CDR3 length: 14 amino acids. CDR1 and CDR2 (germline): SGHDN, FVKESK. DNA for the CDR3: TGTGCCAGCAGCCGGACTGACGGGCCCTACGAGCAGTACTTC. Its translation: CASSRTDGPYEQYF. The full variable domain, in which reference TRBV14 and TRBJ2-7 provide the parts outside the CDR3, is EAGVTQFPSHSVIEKGQTVTLRCDPISGHDNLYWYRRVMGKEIKFLLHFVKESKQDESGMPNNRFLAERTGGTYSTLKVQPAELEDSGVYFCASSRTDGPYEQYFGPGTRLTVT.

The CDR3 nucleotides read TGTGCCAGCAGCTTAATTAGGGGGCAGCCCCAGCATTTT. Translated: CASSLIRGQPQHF. The rearrangement uses TRBV7-3 and TRBJ1-5; tentative D call: TRBD1 (6 bases). Germline loops: CDR1 SGHTA, CDR2 FQGTGA. Trimming removed 1 base at V and 7 bases at J, with 8 bases between. The CDR3 is 13 amino acids.

V gene TRBV10-3 combines with J gene TRBJ2-1, with 9 bases fitting TRBD1. Trimming removed 6 bases from V and 5 bases from J; junction bases left unmatched: 8. This CDR3 comprises 15 residues. Germline CDR1 reads ENHRY; CDR2 reads SYGVKD. CDR3 protein: CAISGGQGGHNEQFF. CDR3 in DNA: TGTGCCATCAGCGGGGGACAGGGTGGCCACAATGAGCAGTTCTTC.

DNA of the CDR3: TGTGCCAGCAGTCTTCCCCAGGGCCACGAGCAGTACTTC. It codes for CASSLPQGHEQYF. This sequence joins TRBV6-6 and TRBJ2-7; TRBD1 is a possible D gene (5 bases). Germline-derived CDR1 and CDR2 are MNHNY and SVGAGI (reference sequence). Trimming took off 5 bases at V and 5 bases at J, with 13 bases between the two ends. The CDR3 is 13 residues long.

This clone was observed a single time. V usage is TRBV7-6 and J usage is TRBJ2-3; D not resolved. The V gene's germline CDR1 is SGHVS and CDR2 FNYEAQ. V lost 3 bases and J 2 bases, leaving 6 bases between the germline ends. The CDR3 extends over 13 amino acids. Here the CDR3 reads CASSFHFTDTQYF. For the CDR3, the DNA is TGTGCCAGCAGCTTCCACTTCACAGATACGCAGTATTTT.